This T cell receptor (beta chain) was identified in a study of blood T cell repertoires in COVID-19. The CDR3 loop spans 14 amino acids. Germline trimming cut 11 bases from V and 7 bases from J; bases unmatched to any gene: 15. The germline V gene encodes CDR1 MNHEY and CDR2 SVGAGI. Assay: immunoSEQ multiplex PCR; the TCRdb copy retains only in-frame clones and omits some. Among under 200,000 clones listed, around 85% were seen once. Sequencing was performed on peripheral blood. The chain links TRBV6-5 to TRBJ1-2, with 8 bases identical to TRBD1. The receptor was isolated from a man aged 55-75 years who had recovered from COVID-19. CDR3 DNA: TGTGCCGCAAAAGCAGGGGGCAATTTCTTTGGCTACACCTTC. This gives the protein CAAKAGGNFFGYTF.